What follows are 10 T cell receptor beta chains derived from one specimen sequenced in a study of response to subunit inactivated influenza vaccine. TCRdb ran MiXCR on the RT-PCR reads and lists one entry per CDR3 protein. The profile shows fewer than 550,000 distinct CDR3 sequences, around 25% of them singletons. Sequencing was performed on CD4+ T cells sorted from PBMCs, taken around 5 days after vaccination. The receptors shown here come from a man aged 50-59 years who received an inactivated influenza vaccine.

This clonotype was seen only a few times. The chain employs TRBV2 and TRBJ2-7; TRBD2 aligns across 8 bases. CDR1 is SNHLY and CDR2 is FYNNEI in the germline V gene. The CDR3 loop spans 14 amino acids. V lost 7 bases to trimming and J lost 6 bases; unmatched junction nucleotides: 11. CDR3 sequence reads: CASNTGGAPLEQYF. For the CDR3, the DNA is TGTGCCAGCAATACCGGGGGGGCTCCGCTCGAGCAGTACTTC.

This clonotype was found many times. The chain recombines TRBV4-3 with TRBJ2-3, with D tentatively TRBD1 or TRBD2 (5 bases each). The CDR3 runs to 15 residues. From germline, CDR1 is LGHNA and CDR2 YSLEER. Trimming removed 1 base at V and 4 bases at J, with 12 bases between. The CDR3 here is CASSQAGGRADTQYF. DNA for the CDR3: TGCGCCAGCAGCCAAGCTGGGGGACGGGCAGATACGCAGTATTTT.

This rearrangement joins TRBV20-1 to TRBJ2-7; 11 bases are shared with TRBD2. There are 15 residues in the CDR3. V lost 0 bases to trimming and J lost 3 bases; unmatched junction nucleotides: 4. The germline gives CDR1 DFQATT, CDR2 SNEGSKA (reference sequence). For the CDR3, the DNA is TGCAGTGCTAGAGATAGCGGGAGGGGGGACTACGAGCAGTACTTC. This sequence encodes CSARDSGRGDYEQYF.

There are a few counts of this clonotype. The genes are TRBV5-1 and TRBJ1-5; 7 bases match TRBD1. Germline V gives CDR1 SGHRS, CDR2 YFSETQ. With 2 bases clipped from V and 7 bases from J, the junction kept 9 bases outside the gene matches. This CDR3 is built from 15 residues. In nucleotides, the CDR3 is TGCGCCAGCAGCTTAGGGGGCAGAAGCTACCAGCCCCAGCATTTT. Translated, it gives CASSLGGRSYQPQHF.

In this sample, this clonotype turned up a few times. The chain uses TRBV12-3 or TRBV12-4 and TRBJ2-2; possibly TRBD2 for D (5 bases). The CDR3 spans 14 residues. V was pared by 6 bases and J by 5 bases, with 13 bases between. The CDR3 DNA reads as TGTGCCAGCAGCCTATGGACTGCGACCGGGGAGCTGTTTTTT. This encodes CASSLWTATGELFF.

The chain carries TRBV10-3 and TRBJ2-1; 8 bases align to TRBD2. The CDR3 has 14 residues. J lost 6 bases, V lost 5 bases, and 6 bases had no gene match. Germline V gene sequence: CDR1 ENHRY, CDR2 SYGVKD. DNA of the CDR3: TGTGCCATCAGTCCCTCGGGGGGGCGCAATGAGCAGTTCTTC. The encoded protein is CAISPSGGRNEQFF.

A few counts support this clonotype. V gene TRBV20-1 combines with J gene TRBJ1-5; no clear D. In germline, CDR1 is DFQATT, CDR2 SNEGSKA (reference sequence). The V end was cut by 3 bases, the J end by 2 bases, with 17 bases between. The CDR3 length is 16 residues. The CDR3 nucleotides read TGCAGTGCTAGCTTATCCGGGATGTTCGGCAATCAGCCCCAGCATTTT. It is translated as CSASLSGMFGNQPQHF.

This chain connects TRBV7-2 to TRBJ2-3; 7 bases line up with TRBD2. Trimming took 2 bases from V and 8 from J; bases not matched to a gene: 10. Germline V gene sequence: CDR1 SGHTA, CDR2 FQGNSA. This CDR3 is built from 15 residues. This chain's CDR3 is CASSLMETGGGTQYF. The DNA for the CDR3 is TGTGCCAGCAGCTTAATGGAGACTGGCGGGGGTACGCAGTATTTT. The full variable domain, rest sourced from reference TRBV7-2 and TRBJ2-3, is GAGVSQSPSNKVTEKGKDVELRCDPISGHTALYWYRQSLGQGLEFLIYFQGNSAPDKSGLPSDRFSAERTGGSVSTLTIQRTQQEDSAVYLCASSLMETGGGTQYFGPGTRLTVL.

The chain links TRBV9 to TRBJ2-1; D possibly corresponds to TRBD2 (6 bases). V gave up 1 base and J gave up 10 bases, with 15 bases separating them. From germline, CDR1 is SGDLS and CDR2 YYNGEE. The CDR3 length is 14 residues. This CDR3 is CASSVSHRLGEQFF. The CDR3 bases are TGTGCCAGCAGCGTATCCCATCGACTAGGGGAGCAGTTCTTC. Based on the CDR3 plus reference TRBV9 and TRBJ2-1, the full variable domain is DSGVTQTPKHLITATGQRVTLRCSPRSGDLSVYWYQQSLDQGLQFLIQYYNGEERAKGNILERFSAQQFPDLHSELNLSSLELGDSALYFCASSVSHRLGEQFFGPGTRLTVL.

This clonotype was found many times. The chain couples TRBV7-9 to TRBJ2-2; 9 bases match TRBD2. The CDR3 consists of 17 residues. CDR1 and CDR2 from the germline V gene are SEHNR and FQNEAQ (reference sequence). Losses at the gene ends were 1 base for V and 0 bases for J; bases not matched to a gene: 3. CDR3 coding DNA: TGTGCCAGCAGCTTAGGCGGGGGGGCCGCGAACACCGGGGAGCTGTTTTTT. This gives the protein CASSLGGGAANTGELFF.